This T cell receptor beta chain was recovered during a study of T cell repertoires in aging, cancer and after chemotherapy. TCR beta rearrangements were amplified from peripheral blood genomic DNA. A mixed TRB-A/B primer pool amplified rearranged TRB by multiplex touch-down PCR. From the multiplex PCR reads, TCRdb called clonotypes with MiXCR, one entry per CDR3 protein. The sample consists of 2,000 to 3,000 distinct CDR3 sequences, over 20% of them appearing once. Sequenced sample: blood. This sequence originates from a human donor with a blood cancer.

The chain's CDR3 is CASSLWTGEYGYTF. The CDR3 DNA sequence: TGCGCCAGCAGCCTCTGGACAGGGGAATATGGCTACACCTTC. The chain uses TRBV5-1 and TRBJ1-2, with 9 bases aligning to TRBD1. CDR3 size: 14 residues. The trim removed 4 bases at V and 5 bases at J, leaving 6 bases unmatched. The germline gives CDR1 SGHRS, CDR2 YFSETQ.